This T cell receptor (beta chain) was found in a study of metastatic and nonmetastatic thyroid tumors. About the research overall: Both malignant and benign thyroid patients supplied peripheral blood and tumor or nodule tissue samples, across which the repertoires of these patients were then compared. Overall study findings and caveats: As reported, TCR beta diversity in blood and tumor was significantly higher in malignant thyroid tumors than in benign nodules.

In the original workflow: Variation in CDR3 across clinicopathological groups served as the basis for constructing a distant-metastasis classifier in papillary thyroid cancer. With MiXCR, TCRdb reprocessed the PCR reads. TCRdb's processing, not the study's, gives the V and J calls here. Here the sample spans under 100,000 clones, around 9.2% being singletons. Patients were all untreated before their thyroid surgery. This clone was counted at least ten times. Its specificity is unknown. The sample consisted of blood. This receptor was identified in a female donor with papillary thyroid cancer or a benign thyroid nodule (not recorded which). Some clones in this sample may be carry-over from other donors' samples.

CDR3 coding DNA: TGTGCCAGCAGCTTAAGTCCCGGGGGGACTGAAGCTTTCTTT. It specifies CASSLSPGGTEAFF. This chain links TRBV7-3 with TRBJ1-1; the D gene is possibly TRBD1 (5 bases). V lost 1 base and J 5 bases, leaving 11 bases between the germline ends. This CDR3 region has 14 residues. CDR1 and CDR2 (germline): SGHTA, FQGTGA.